The clone carrying this TCR beta chain was observed many times. Antigen specificity is unknown. The group of healthy controls was made up of people who were blood bank volunteers in Maryland, USA. Libraries used 2 million unsorted PBMCs kept frozen in RNAlater. CDR3 length: 16 amino acids. V shed 0 bases and J shed 3 bases, with 12 bases lying between them. Per the germline V gene, CDR1 is SGHRS and CDR2 is YFSETQ. This specimen comes from a study of neurological immune-mediated disorders. Study findings and constraints: The most TCR clonal expansion was seen in HTLV-1-associated myelopathy, whereas the least was seen in multiple sclerosis, below the level in healthy controls.

As for the cDNA, it was generated by 5'RACE with 10-nucleotide random UMIs. In TCRdb, the 5' RACE reads were re-called with MiXCR into one record per CDR3 protein. The repertoire holds about 79,000 distinct CDR3 sequences, with roughly 13% as singletons. This TCR came from a woman aged 45-65 years in good health. This rearrangement joins TRBV5-1 to TRBJ2-2, with D unresolved. Sequencing was performed on PBMCs. The CDR3 bases are TGCGCCAGCAGCTTGGCCCTCAATGCGGACACCGGGGAGCTGTTTTTT. Its translation is CASSLALNADTGELFF.